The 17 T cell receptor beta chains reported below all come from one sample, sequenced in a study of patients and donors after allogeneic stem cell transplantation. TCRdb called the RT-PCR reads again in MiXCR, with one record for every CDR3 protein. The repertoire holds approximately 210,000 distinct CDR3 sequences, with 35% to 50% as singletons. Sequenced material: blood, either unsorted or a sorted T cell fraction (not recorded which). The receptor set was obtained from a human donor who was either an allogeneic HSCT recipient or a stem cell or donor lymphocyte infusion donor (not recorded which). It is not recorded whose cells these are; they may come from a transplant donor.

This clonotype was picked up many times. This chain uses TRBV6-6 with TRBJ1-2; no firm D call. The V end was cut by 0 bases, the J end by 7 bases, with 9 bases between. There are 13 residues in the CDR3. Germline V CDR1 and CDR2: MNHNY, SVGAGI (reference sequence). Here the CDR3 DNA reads TGTGCCAGCAGTTACTCAGGGTATCTTGGCTACACCTTC. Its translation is CASSYSGYLGYTF.

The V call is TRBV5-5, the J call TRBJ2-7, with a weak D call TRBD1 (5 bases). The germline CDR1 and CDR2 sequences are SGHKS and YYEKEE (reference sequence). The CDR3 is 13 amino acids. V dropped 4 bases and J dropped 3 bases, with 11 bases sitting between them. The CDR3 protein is CASSPRQGYEQYF. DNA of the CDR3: TGTGCCAGCAGCCCCCGGCAGGGCTACGAGCAGTACTTC.

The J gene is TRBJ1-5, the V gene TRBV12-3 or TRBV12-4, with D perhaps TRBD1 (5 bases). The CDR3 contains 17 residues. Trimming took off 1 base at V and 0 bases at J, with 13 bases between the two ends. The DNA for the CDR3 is TGTGCCAGCAGTTTAGATCTCGGGGGGAATAGCAATCAGCCCCAGCATTTT. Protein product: CASSLDLGGNSNQPQHF.

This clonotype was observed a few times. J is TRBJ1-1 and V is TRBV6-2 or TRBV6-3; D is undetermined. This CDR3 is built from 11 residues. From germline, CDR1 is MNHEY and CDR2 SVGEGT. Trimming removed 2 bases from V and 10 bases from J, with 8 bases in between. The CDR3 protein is CASSYARGAFF. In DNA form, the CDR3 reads TGTGCCAGCAGTTACGCGCGGGGAGCTTTCTTT.

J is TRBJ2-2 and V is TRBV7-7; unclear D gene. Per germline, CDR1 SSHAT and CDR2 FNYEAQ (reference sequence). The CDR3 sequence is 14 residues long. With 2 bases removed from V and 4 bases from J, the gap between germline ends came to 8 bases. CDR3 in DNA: TGTGCCAGCAGCTTAACCAAGGCCACCGGGGAGCTGTTTTTT. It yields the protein CASSLTKATGELFF.

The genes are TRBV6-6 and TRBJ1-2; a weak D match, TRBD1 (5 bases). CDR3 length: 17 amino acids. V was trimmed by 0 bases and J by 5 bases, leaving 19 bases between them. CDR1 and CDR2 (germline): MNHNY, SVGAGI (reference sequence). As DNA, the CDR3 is TGTGCCAGCAGTTACTCATGGCCCGGGACGGCACATTATGGCTACACCTTC. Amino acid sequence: CASSYSWPGTAHYGYTF.

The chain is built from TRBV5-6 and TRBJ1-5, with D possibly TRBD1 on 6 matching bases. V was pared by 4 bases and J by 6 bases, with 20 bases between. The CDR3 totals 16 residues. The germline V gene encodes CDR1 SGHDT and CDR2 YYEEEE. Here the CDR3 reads CASSPHGGGAAQPQHF. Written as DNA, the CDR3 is TGTGCCAGCAGCCCCCACGGCGGGGGCGCCGCTCAGCCCCAGCATTTT.

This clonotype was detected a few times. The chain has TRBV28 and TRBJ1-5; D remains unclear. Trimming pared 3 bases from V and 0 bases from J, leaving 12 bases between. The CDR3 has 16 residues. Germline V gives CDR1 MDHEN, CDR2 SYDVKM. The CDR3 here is CASSFLAPTSNQPQHF. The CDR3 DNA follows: TGTGCCAGCAGTTTTCTGGCGCCTACTAGCAATCAGCCCCAGCATTTT.

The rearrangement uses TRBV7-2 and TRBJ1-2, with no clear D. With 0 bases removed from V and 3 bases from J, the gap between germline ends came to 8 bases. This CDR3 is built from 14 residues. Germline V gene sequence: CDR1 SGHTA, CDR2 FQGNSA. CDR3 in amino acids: CASSLAGQDYGYTF. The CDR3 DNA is TGTGCCAGCAGCTTAGCGGGCCAGGACTATGGCTACACCTTC. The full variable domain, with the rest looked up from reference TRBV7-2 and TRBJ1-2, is GAGVSQSPSNKVTEKGKDVELRCDPISGHTALYWYRQSLGQGLEFLIYFQGNSAPDKSGLPSDRFSAERTGGSVSTLTIQRTQQEDSAVYLCASSLAGQDYGYTFGSGTRLTVV.

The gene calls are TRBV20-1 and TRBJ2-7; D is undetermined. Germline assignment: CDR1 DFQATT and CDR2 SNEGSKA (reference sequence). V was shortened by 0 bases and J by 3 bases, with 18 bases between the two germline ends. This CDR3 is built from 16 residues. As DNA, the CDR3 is TGCAGTGCTAGAGAAGGAATAGAGATACTGTTCTACGAGCAGTACTTC. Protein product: CSAREGIEILFYEQYF.

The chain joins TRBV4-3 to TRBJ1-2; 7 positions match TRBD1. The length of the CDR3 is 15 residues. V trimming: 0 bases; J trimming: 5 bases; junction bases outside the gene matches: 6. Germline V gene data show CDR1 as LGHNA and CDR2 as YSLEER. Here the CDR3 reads CASSQDGGTEYGYTF. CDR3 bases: TGCGCCAGCAGCCAAGATGGAGGGACAGAATATGGCTACACCTTC.

This CDR3 is CASSFSPSSAAGYTF. In nucleotides, the CDR3 is TGTGCCAGCAGTTTTAGTCCTTCTTCAGCAGCTGGCTACACCTTC. This chain joins TRBV27 and TRBJ1-2; D remains ambiguous. CDR3 size: 15 residues. The V end lost 3 bases, the J end lost 7 bases, and 18 bases lay between the germline ends. Per germline, CDR1 MNHEY and CDR2 SMNVEV (reference sequence).

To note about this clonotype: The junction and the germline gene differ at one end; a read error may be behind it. Here the CDR3 reads CASSRAAQNIQYF. The CDR3 DNA follows: TGTGCCAGCAGCCGAGCAGCCCAAAACATTCAGTACTTC. The chain has TRBV5-6 and TRBJ2-4; D is ambiguous. CDR1 SGHDT and CDR2 YYEEEE come from the germline V gene. The CDR3 loop spans 13 amino acids.

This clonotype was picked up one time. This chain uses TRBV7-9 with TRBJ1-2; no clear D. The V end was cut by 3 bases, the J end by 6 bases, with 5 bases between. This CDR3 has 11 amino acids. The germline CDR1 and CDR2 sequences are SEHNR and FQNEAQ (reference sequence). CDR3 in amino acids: CASSFTDGYTF. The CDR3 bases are TGTGCCAGCAGCTTTACGGATGGCTACACCTTC.

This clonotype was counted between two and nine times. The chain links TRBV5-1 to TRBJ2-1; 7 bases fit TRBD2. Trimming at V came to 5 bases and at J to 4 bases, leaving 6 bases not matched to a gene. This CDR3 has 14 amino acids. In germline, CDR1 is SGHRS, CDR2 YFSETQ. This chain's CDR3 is CASRGGSKYNEQFF. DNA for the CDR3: TGCGCCAGCAGGGGCGGGAGTAAGTACAATGAGCAGTTCTTC.

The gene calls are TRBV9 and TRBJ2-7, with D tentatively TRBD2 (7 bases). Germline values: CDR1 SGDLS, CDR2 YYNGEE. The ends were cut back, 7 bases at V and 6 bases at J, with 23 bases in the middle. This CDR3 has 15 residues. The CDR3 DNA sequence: TGTGCCAGCCCCGATAGGGGGGGCTGGTGGGGCGAGCAGTACTTC. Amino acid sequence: CASPDRGGWWGEQYF.

The CDR3 sequence is CASSTAPRGAYGYTF. The CDR3 nucleotides read TGTGCCAGCAGCACCGCCCCGCGGGGGGCCTATGGCTACACCTTC. V gene TRBV13 combines with J gene TRBJ1-2; possible D gene TRBD1, 6 bases. CDR3 length: 15 amino acids. Trimming took off 5 bases at V and 4 bases at J, with 17 bases between the two ends. Germline CDR1 and CDR2: PRHDT and FYEKMQ (reference sequence).